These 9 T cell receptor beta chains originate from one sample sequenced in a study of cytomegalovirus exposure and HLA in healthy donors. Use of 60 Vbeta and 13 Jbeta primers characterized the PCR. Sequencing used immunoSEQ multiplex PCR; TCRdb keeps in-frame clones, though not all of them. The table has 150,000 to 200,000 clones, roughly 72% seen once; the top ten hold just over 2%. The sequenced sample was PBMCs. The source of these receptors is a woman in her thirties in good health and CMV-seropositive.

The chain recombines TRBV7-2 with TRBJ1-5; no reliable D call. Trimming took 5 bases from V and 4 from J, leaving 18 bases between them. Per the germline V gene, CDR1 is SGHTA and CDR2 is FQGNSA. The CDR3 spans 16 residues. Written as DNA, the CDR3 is TGTGCCAGCAGCCCACTGGGGAGTGGGCCTAATCAGCCCCAGCATTTT. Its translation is CASSPLGSGPNQPQHF. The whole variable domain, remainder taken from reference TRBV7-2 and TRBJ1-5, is GAGVSQSPSNKVTEKGKDVELRCDPISGHTALYWYRQSLGQGLEFLIYFQGNSAPDKSGLPSDRFSAERTGGSVSTLTIQRTQQEDSAVYLCASSPLGSGPNQPQHFGDGTRLSIL.

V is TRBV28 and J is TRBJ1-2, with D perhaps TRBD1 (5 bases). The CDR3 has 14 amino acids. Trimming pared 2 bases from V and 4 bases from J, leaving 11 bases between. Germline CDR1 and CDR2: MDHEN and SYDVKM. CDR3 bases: TGTGCCAGCAGTTTAATAGGGGCTGTCTATGGCTACACCTTC. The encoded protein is CASSLIGAVYGYTF.

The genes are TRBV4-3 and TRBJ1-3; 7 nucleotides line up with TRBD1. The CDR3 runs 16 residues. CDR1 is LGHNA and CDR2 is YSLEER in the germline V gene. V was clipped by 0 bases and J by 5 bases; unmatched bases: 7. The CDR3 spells CASSQDQGGSRNTIYF. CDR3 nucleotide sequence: TGCGCCAGCAGCCAAGATCAAGGGGGCTCGAGAAACACCATATATTTT.

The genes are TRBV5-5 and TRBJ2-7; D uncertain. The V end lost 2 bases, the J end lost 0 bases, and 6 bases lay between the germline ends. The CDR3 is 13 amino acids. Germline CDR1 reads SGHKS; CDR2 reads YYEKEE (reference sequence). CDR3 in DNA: TGTGCCAGCAGCTTAGTCGGCTCCTACGAGCAGTACTTC. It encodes CASSLVGSYEQYF.

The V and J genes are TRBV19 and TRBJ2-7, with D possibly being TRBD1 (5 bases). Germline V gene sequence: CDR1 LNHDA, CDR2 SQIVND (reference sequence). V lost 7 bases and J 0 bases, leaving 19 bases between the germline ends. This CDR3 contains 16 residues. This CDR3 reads CASNNSGWSHSYEQYF. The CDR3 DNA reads TGTGCCAGTAACAATTCAGGGTGGTCGCACTCCTACGAGCAGTACTTC.

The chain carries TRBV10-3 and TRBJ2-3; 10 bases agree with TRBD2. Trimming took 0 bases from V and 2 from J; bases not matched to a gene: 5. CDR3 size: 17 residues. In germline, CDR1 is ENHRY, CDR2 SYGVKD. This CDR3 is CAISESTSGRATDTQYF. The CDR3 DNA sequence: TGTGCCATCAGTGAGTCGACCAGCGGGAGGGCCACAGATACGCAGTATTTT.

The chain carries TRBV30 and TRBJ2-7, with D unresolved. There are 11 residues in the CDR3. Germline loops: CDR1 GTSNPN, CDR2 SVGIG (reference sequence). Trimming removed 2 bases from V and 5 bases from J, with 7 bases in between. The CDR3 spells CAWSTDNEQYF. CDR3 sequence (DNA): TGTGCCTGGAGTACAGATAACGAGCAGTACTTC.

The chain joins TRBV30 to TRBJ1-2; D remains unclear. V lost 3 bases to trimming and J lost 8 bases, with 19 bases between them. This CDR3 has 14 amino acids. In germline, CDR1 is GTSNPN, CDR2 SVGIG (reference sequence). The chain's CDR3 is CAWSHREEGKGYTF. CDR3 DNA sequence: TGTGCCTGGAGCCATCGGGAGGAAGGAAAGGGCTACACCTTC.

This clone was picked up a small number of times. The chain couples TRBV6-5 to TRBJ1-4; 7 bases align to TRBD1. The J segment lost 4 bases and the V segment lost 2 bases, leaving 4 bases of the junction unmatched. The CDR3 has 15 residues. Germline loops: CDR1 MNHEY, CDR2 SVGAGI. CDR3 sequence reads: CASSYTGTVNEKLFF. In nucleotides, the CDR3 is TGTGCCAGCAGTTACACCGGGACAGTTAATGAAAAACTGTTTTTT.